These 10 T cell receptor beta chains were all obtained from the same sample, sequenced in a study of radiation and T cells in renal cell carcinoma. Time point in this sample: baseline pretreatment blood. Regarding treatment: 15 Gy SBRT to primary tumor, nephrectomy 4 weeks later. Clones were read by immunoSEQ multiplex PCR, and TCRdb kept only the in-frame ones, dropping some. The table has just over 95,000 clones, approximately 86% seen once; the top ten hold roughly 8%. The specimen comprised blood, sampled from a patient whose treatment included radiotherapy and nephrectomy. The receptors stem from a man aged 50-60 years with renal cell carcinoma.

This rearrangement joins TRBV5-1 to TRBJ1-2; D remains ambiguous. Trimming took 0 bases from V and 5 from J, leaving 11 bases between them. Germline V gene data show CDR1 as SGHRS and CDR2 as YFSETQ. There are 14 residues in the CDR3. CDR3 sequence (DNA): TGCGCCAGCAGCTTGGCGGCTGAAGAGTATGGCTACACCTTC. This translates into CASSLAAEEYGYTF.

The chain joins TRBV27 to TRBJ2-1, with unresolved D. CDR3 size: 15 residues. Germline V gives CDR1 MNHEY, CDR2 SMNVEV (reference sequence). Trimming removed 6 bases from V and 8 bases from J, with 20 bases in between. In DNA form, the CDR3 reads TGTGCCAGCAGCTACAACGGCAAGAGTAGGGATGAGCAGTTCTTC. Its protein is CASSYNGKSRDEQFF.

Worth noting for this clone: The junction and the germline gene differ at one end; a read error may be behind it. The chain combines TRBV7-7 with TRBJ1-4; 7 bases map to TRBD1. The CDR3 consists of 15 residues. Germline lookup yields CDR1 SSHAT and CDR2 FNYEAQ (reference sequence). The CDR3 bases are TGTGCTAGCAGCTTACTGACAGGGCCGAATGAAAAACTGTTTTTT. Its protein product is CASSLLTGPNEKLFF. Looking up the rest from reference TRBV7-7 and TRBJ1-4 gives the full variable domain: GAGVSQSPRYKVTKRGQDVTLRCDPISSHATLYWYQQALGQGPEFLTYFNYEAQPDKSGLPSDRFSAERPEGSISTLTIQRTEQRDSAMYRCASSLLTGPNEKLFFGSGTQLSVL.

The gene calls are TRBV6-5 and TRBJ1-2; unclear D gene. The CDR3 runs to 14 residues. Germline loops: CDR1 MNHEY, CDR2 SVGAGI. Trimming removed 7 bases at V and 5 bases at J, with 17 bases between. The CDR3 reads CASKEQGSGYGYTF. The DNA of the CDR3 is TGTGCCAGCAAAGAGCAAGGGAGTGGGTATGGCTACACCTTC.

CDR3 nucleotide sequence: TGTGCCTGGAGTGTTGAACAGGGGAGCTACGAGCAGTACTTC. This translates into CAWSVEQGSYEQYF. This chain joins TRBV30 and TRBJ2-7; TRBD1 matches 7 bases. After removal of 0 bases from V and 3 bases from J, the junction contained 5 bases not matched to a gene. Germline CDR1 and CDR2: GTSNPN and SVGIG (reference sequence). The CDR3 sequence is 14 residues long.

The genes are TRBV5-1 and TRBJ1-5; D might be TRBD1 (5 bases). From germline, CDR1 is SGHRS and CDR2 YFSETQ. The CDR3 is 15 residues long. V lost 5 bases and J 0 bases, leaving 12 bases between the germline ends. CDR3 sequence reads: CASSPGIGSNQPQHF. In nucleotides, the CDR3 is TGCGCCAGCAGTCCAGGGATTGGTAGCAATCAGCCCCAGCATTTT.

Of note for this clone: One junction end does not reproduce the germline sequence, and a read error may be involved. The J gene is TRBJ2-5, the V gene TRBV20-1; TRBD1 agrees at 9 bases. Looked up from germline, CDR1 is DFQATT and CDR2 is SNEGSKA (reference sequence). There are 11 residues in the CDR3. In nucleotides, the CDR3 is TGCAGTGCCTCCGGGACAGGGACCCCGTACTTC. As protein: CSASGTGTPYF.

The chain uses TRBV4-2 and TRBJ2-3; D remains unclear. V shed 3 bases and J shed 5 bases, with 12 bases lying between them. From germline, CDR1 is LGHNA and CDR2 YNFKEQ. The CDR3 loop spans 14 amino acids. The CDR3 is CASSHNYNGDTQYF. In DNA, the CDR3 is TGTGCCAGCAGCCATAATTACAATGGAGATACGCAGTATTTT.

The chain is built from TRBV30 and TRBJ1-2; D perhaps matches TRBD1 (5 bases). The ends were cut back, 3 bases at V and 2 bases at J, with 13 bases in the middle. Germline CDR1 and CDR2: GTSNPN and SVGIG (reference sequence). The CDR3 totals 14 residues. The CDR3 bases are TGTGCCTGGAGCCGTCGACAGCCCAACTATGGCTACACCTTC. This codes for CAWSRRQPNYGYTF.

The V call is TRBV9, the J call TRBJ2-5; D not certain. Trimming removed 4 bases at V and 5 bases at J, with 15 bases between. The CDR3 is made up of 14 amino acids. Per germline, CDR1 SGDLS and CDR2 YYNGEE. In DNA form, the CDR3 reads TGTGCCAGCAGCACCCGTTATGGCTATGAGACCCAGTACTTC. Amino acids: CASSTRYGYETQYF.